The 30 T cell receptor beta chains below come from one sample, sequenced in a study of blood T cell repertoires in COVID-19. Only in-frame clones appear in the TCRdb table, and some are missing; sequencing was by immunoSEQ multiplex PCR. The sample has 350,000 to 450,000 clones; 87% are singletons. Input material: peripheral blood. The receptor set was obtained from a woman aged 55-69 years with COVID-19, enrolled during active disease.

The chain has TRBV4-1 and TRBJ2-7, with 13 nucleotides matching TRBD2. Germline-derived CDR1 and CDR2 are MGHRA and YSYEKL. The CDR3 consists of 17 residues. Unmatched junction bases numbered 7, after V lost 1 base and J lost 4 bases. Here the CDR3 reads CASSQGPGTSGVYEQYF. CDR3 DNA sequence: TGCGCCAGCAGCCAAGGGCCCGGGACTAGCGGGGTTTACGAGCAGTACTTC.

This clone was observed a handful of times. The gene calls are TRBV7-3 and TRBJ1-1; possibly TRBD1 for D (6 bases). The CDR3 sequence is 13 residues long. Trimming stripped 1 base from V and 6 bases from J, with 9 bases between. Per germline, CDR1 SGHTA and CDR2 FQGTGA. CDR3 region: CASSLNKGAEAFF. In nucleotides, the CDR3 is TGTGCCAGCAGCTTAAACAAGGGGGCTGAAGCTTTCTTT.

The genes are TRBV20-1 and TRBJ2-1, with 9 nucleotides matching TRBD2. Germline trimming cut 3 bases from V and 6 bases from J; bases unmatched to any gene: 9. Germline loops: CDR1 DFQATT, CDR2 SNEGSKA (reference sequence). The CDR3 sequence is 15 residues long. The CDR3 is CSASVIGGGANEQFF. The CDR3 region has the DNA TGCAGTGCTAGTGTAATCGGCGGGGGGGCCAATGAGCAGTTCTTC.

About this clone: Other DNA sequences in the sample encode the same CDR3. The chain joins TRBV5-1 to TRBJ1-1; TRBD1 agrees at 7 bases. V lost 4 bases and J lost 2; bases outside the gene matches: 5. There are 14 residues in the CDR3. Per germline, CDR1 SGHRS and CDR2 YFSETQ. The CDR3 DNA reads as TGCGCCAGCAGCCGGACAGGCGGCAACACTGAAGCTTTCTTT. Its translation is CASSRTGGNTEAFF.

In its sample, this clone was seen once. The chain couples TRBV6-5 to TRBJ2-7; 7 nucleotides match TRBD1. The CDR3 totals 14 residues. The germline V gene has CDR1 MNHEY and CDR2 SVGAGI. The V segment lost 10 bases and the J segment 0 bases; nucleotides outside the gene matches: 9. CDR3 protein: CATSTGRRSYEQYF. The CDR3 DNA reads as TGTGCCACTTCGACAGGGCGACGCTCCTACGAGCAGTACTTC.

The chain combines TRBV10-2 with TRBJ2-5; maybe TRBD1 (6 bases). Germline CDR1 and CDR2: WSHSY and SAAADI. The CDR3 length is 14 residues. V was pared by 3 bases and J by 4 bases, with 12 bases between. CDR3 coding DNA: TGCGCCAGCAGTGAAAACAGGGTGGGAGAGACCCAGTACTTC. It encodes CASSENRVGETQYF.

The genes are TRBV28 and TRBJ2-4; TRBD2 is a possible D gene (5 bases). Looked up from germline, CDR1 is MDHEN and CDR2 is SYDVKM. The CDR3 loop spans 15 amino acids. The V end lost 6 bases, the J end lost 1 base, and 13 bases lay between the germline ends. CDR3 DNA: TGTGCCAGCAGACCCGAGGGTTTGGCCAAAAACATTCAGTACTTC. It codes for CASRPEGLAKNIQYF.

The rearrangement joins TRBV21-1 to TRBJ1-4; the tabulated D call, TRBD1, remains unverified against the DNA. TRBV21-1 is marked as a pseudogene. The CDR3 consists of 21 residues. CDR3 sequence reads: CASSHYPGVPGWGATNEKLFF. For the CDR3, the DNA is TGTGCCAGCAGCCACTACCCAGGGGTCCCGGGTTGGGGTGCAACTAATGAAAAACTGTTTTTT.

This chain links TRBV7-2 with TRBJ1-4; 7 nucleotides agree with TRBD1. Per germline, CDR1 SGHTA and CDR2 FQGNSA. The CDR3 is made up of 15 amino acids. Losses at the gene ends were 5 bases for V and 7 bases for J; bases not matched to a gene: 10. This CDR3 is CASSPRQGPGEKLFF. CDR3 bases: TGTGCCAGCAGCCCTCGACAGGGTCCGGGTGAAAAACTGTTTTTT.

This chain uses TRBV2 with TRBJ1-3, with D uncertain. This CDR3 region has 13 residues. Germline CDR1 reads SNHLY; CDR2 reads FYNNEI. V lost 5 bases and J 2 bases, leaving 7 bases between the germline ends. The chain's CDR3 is CASSLIAGNTIYF. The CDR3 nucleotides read TGTGCCAGCAGTCTTATAGCTGGAAACACCATATATTTT. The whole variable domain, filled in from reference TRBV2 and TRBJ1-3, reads EPEVTQTPSHQVTQMGQEVILRCVPISNHLYFYWYRQILGQKVEFLVSFYNNEISEKSEIFDDQFSVERPDGSNFTLKIRSTKLEDSAMYFCASSLIAGNTIYFGEGSWLTVV.

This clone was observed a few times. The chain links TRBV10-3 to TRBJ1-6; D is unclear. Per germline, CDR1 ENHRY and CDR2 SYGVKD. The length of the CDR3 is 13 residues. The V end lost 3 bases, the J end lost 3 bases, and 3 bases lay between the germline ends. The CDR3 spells CAISDSYNSPLHF. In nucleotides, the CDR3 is TGTGCCATCAGTGACAGCTATAATTCACCCCTCCACTTT.

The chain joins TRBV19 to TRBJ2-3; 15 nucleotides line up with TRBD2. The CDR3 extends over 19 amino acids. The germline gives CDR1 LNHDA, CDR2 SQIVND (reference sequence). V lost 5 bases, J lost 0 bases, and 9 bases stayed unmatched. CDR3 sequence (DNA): TGTGCCAGTAGTCAGGGACTAGCGGGGGGCGCGACTAGCACAGATACGCAGTATTTT. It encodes CASSQGLAGGATSTDTQYF.

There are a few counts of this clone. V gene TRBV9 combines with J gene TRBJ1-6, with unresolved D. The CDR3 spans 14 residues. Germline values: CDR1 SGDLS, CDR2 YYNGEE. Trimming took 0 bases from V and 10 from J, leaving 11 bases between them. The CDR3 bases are TGTGCCAGCAGCGTAGAGCCAGCGCGGTCACCCCTCCACTTT. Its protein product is CASSVEPARSPLHF.

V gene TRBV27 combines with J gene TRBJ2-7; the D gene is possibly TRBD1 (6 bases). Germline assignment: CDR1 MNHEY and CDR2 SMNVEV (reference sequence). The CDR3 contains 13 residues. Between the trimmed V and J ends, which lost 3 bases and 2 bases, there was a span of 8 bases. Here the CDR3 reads CASSFRTAYEQYF. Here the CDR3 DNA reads TGTGCCAGCAGTTTTCGGACAGCCTACGAGCAGTACTTC.

CDR3 sequence reads: CASRSSGTGDNEQFF. Here the CDR3 DNA reads TGTGCCAGCAGATCTAGCGGGACCGGAGACAATGAGCAGTTCTTC. The gene calls are TRBV7-2 and TRBJ2-1; 9 bases are a match to TRBD2. Trimming cost V 6 bases and J 5 bases; bases outside gene matches: 8. The CDR3 consists of 15 residues. CDR1 and CDR2 (germline): SGHTA, FQGNSA.

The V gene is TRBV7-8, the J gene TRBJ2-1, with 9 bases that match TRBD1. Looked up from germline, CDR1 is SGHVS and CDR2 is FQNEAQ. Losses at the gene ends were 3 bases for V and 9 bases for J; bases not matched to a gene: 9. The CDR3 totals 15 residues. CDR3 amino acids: CASSFGDRDGAEQFF. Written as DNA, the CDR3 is TGTGCCAGCAGCTTTGGGGACAGGGACGGTGCTGAGCAGTTCTTC.

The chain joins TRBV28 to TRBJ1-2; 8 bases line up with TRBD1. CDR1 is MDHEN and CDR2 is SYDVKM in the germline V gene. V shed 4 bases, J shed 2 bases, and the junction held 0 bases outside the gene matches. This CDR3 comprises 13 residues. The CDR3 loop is CASSWDRNYGYTF. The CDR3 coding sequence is TGTGCCAGCAGTTGGGACAGGAACTATGGCTACACCTTC.

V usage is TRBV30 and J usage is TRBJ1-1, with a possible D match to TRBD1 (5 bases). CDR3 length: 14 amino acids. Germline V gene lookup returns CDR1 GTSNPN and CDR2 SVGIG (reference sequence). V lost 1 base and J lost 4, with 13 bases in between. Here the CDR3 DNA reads TGTGCCTGGAGTGACTGGACAAGGGGCACTGAAGCTTTCTTT. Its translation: CAWSDWTRGTEAFF.

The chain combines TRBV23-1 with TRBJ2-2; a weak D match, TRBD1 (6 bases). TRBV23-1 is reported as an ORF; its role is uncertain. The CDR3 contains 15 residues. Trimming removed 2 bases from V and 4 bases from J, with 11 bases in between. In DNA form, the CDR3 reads TGCGCCAGCAGTCAAAGGGCCAGGGGCACCGGGGAGCTGTTTTTT. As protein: CASSQRARGTGELFF.

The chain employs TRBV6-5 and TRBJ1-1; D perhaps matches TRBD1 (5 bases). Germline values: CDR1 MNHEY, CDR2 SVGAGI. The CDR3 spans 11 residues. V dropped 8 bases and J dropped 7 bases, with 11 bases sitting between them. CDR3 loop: CASLGRIEAFF. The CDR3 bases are TGTGCCAGCCTGGGGCGGATTGAAGCTTTCTTT.

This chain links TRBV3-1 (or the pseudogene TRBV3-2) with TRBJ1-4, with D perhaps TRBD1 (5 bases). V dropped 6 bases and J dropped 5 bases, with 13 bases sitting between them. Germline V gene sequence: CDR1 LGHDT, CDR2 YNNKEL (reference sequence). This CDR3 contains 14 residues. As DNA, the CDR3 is TGTGCCAGCAGTCTTGGACACCGAAATGAAAAACTGTTTTTT. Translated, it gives CASSLGHRNEKLFF.

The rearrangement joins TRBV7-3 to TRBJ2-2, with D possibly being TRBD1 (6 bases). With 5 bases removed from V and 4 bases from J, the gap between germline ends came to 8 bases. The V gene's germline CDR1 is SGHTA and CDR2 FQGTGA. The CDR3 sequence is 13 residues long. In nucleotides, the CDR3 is TGTGCCAGCAGCCAGGACAGCACCGGGGAGCTGTTTTTT. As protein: CASSQDSTGELFF.

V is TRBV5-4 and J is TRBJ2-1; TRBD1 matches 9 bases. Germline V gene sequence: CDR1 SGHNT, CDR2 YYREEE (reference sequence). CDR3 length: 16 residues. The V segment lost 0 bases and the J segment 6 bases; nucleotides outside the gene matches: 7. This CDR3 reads CASSLGAWTGANEQFF. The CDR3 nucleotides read TGTGCCAGCAGCTTGGGAGCGTGGACAGGGGCCAATGAGCAGTTCTTC.

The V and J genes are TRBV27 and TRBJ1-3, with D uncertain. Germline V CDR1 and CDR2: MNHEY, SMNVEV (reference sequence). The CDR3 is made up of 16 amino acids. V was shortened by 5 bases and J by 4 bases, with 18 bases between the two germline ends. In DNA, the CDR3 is TGTGCCAGCAGTCCCGGACTGTTTAATATGGGAAACACCATATATTTT. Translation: CASSPGLFNMGNTIYF.

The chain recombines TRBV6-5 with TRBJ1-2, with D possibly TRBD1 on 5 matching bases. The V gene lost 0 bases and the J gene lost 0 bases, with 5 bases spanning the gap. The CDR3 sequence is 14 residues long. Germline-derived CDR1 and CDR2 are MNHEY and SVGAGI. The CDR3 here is CASSYSTANYGYTF. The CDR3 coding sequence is TGTGCCAGCAGTTACTCGACAGCTAACTATGGCTACACCTTC.

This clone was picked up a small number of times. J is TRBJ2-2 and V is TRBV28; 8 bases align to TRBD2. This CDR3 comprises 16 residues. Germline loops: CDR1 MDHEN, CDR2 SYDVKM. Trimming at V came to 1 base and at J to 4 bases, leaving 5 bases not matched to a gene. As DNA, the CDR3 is TGTGCCAGCAGTTTATCCAGCGGGGGTTCCACCGGGGAGCTGTTTTTT. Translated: CASSLSSGGSTGELFF.

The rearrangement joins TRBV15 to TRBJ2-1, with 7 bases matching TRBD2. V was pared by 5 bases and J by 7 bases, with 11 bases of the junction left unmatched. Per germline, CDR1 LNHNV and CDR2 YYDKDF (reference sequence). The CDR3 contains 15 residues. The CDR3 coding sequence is TGTGCCACCAGCCGGGAGGACCGGGTCGGGAATGAGCAGTTCTTC. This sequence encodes CATSREDRVGNEQFF.

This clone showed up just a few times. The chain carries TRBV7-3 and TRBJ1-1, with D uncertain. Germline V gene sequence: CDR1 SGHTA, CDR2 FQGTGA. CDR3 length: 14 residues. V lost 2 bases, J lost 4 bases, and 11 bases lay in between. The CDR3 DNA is TGTGCCAGCAGCTTATCCCCTCTCAGCACTGAAGCTTTCTTT. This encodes CASSLSPLSTEAFF.

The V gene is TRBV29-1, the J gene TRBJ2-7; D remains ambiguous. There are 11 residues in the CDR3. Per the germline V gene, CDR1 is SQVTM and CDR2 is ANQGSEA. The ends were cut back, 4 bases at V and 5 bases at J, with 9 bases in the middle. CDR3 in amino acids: CSVGLSHEQYF. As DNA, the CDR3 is TGCAGCGTTGGACTCAGCCACGAGCAGTACTTC.

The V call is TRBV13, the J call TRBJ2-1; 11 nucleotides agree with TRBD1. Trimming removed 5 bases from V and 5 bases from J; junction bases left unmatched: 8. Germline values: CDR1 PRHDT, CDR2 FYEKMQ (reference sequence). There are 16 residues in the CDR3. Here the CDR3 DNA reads TGTGCCAGCAGCCTCCGGGACAGGGGGGCGAACAATGAGCAGTTCTTC. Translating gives CASSLRDRGANNEQFF.